A selection of T cell receptor beta chains follows, all from one sample in a study of blood T cell repertoires in COVID-19. The method was immunoSEQ multiplex PCR; TCRdb's version includes in-frame clones alone and lacks a portion of them. The sample lists 300,000 or so clones; about 88% were seen once. Sequencing was carried out using PBMCs or T cells enriched from blood (not recorded which). Source of these receptors: a woman aged 25 to 45 who had recovered from COVID-19. The CDR3 runs from the conserved cysteine through the conserved F or W. D genes are given only for firm matches. Expanded clones are given a class, and other clones once, few, many or no size at all.

TRBV3-1/TRBV3-2	TRBD1	NA	TRBJ2-5	TGTGCCAGCAGCGATGCTACAGGGGGTCGGCGGGAGACCCAGTACTTC	CASSDATGGRRETQYF
TRBV28	NA	NA	TRBJ1-1	TGTGCCAGCAGGTTCCCAGGAGGACCGAACACTGAAGCTTTCTTT	CASRFPGGPNTEAFF
TRBV2	NA	NA	TRBJ2-5	TGTGCCAGCAGTCAGGGGTTGTTGGAGACCCAGTACTTC	CASSQGLLETQYF
TRBV6-5	NA	NA	TRBJ1-2	TGTGCCAGCAGTTACTCTAGCGGGCGCGGTGGCTACACCTTC	CASSYSSGRGGYTF
TRBV9	TRBD2	NA	TRBJ2-3	TGTGCCAGCAGGTCCTTAGCGGGGGGGCCCGGAGATACGCAGTATTTT	CASRSLAGGPGDTQYF
TRBV12-3/TRBV12-4	NA	NA	TRBJ2-3	TGTGCCAGCAGTTTCTATACAGATACGCAGTATTTT	CASSFYTDTQYF
TRBV28	NA	NA	TRBJ1-2	TGTGCCAGCAGCTCGGGGGGTCCCAGGGGTGGGTCCTATGGCTACACCTTC	CASSSGGPRGGSYGYTF
TRBV7-9	NA	few	TRBJ2-2	TGTGCCAGCACCACTGGCAGGACCGGGGAGCTGTTTTTT	CASTTGRTGELFF
TRBV18	TRBD1	NA	TRBJ1-1	TGTGCCAGCTCACCTAGTACAGGGGTTACTGAAGCTTTCTTT	CASSPSTGVTEAFF
TRBV27	NA	NA	TRBJ1-6	TGTGCCAGCAGTTTAACAACAGGCCTAGGGTCACCCCTCCACTTT	CASSLTTGLGSPLHF
TRBV28	TRBD1	NA	TRBJ2-7	TGTGCCAGCAGTTCGACAGGGGAAGGAGACGAGCAGTACTTC	CASSSTGEGDEQYF
TRBV27	TRBD1	NA	TRBJ2-2	TGTGCCAGCAGTTTCCGCCGGACAGGGGTGACCGGGGAGCTGTTTTTT	CASSFRRTGVTGELFF
TRBV6-5	NA	NA	TRBJ1-1	TGTGCCAGCAGTTCACGACGAGACAGAATCACTGAAGCTTTCTTT	CASSSRRDRITEAFF
TRBV30	NA	NA	TRBJ2-7	TGTGCCTGGAGTGTTGGGTTAGATCGGGGTTCCGAGCAGTACTTC	CAWSVGLDRGSEQYF
TRBV3-1/TRBV3-2	TRBD2	NA	TRBJ2-1	TGTGCCAGCAGCCAAGGGGCTAGCGGGGGGGCCTACAATGAGCAGTTCTTC	CASSQGASGGAYNEQFF
TRBV19	NA	NA	TRBJ1-2	TGTGCCAGTAGTACAAACCCAGACATCTACTCTGGCTACACCTTC	CASSTNPDIYSGYTF
TRBV6-6	NA	NA	TRBJ1-1	TGTGCCAGCAGTTACACCGTTTCGGGCACTGAAGCTTTCTTT	CASSYTVSGTEAFF
TRBV7-2	NA	NA	TRBJ2-1	TGTGCCAGCAGCTTAGGGGGGGGGACAAGTTACAATGAGCAGTTCTTC	CASSLGGGTSYNEQFF
TRBV18	TRBD1	NA	TRBJ1-2	TGTGCCAGCTCACCAGGACAGGATTTCTATGGCTACACCTTC	CASSPGQDFYGYTF
TRBV3-1/TRBV3-2	NA	NA	TRBJ2-3	TGTGCCAGCAGCCAAGACTCGGCAGATACGCAGTATTTT	CASSQDSADTQYF
TRBV28	TRBD1	NA	TRBJ2-7	TGTGCCAGCAGTTTACCCCTCTCCCGGACAGGGCGGGGCGAGCAGTACTTC	CASSLPLSRTGRGEQYF
TRBV27	TRBD2	NA	TRBJ2-1	TGTGCCAGCAGTTTAGGACTAGCGGGGGGGCGGTCCTACAATGAGCAGTTCTTC	CASSLGLAGGRSYNEQFF
TRBV29-1	NA	NA	TRBJ2-7	TGCAGCGCTCAGGACTACCTATACGAGCAGTACTTC	CSAQDYLYEQYF
TRBV9	NA	NA	TRBJ1-5	TGTGCCAGCAGTCGCCGGGATAGCAATCAGCCCCAGCATTTT	CASSRRDSNQPQHF
TRBV27	NA	NA	TRBJ1-4	TGTGCCAGCAGTGAACAGGCAACTAATGAAAAACTGTTTTTT	CASSEQATNEKLFF
TRBV28	NA	once	TRBJ2-5	TGTGCCAGCAGTTTTTTACGGGGAAGGGAGACCCAGTACTTC	CASSFLRGRETQYF
TRBV29-1	TRBD1	NA	TRBJ2-7	TGCAGCGTCGGCGGGACAGGGGGCCTGTACGAGCAGTACTTC	CSVGGTGGLYEQYF
TRBV25-1	NA	NA	TRBJ1-3	TGTGCCAGCAGTGACCCGGGATCCCGGACCGGAAACACCATATATTTT	CASSDPGSRTGNTIYF
TRBV19	NA	NA	TRBJ1-1	TGTGCCAGTAGCCAGCGGGGGGCCGACGCTGAAGCTTTCTTT	CASSQRGADAEAFF
TRBV18	TRBD1	once	TRBJ2-1	TGTGCCAGCTCCCAAGGACAGGGGGCTATTTATGAGCAGTTCTTC	CASSQGQGAIYEQFF
TRBV5-3	TRBD2	once	TRBJ2-1	TGTGCCAGAAGTCCCGGACTAGCGGGGGCGCCCCTGATGGTTAACAATGAGCAGTTCTTC	CARSPGLAGAPLMVNNEQFF
TRBV19	NA	NA	TRBJ1-1	TGTGCCAGTACTCTAGGAGGGACTGAAGCTTTCTTT	CASTLGGTEAFF
TRBV19	NA	few	TRBJ1-4	TGTGCCAGTAGTATGAGGGATGGAAGGGAAAAACTGTTTTTT	CASSMRDGREKLFF
TRBV10-3	NA	NA	TRBJ2-5	TGTGCCATCAGGGAACAGGGTGTAGAGACCCAGTACTTC	CAIREQGVETQYF
TRBV19	TRBD1	once	TRBJ2-2	TGTGCCAGTAGTGCGGACAGGGGGCTCTCCGCGGAGCTGTTTTTT	CASSADRGLSAELFF
TRBV2	NA	NA	TRBJ1-1	TGTGCCAGCAGTGGGAGCAGGGCCAACACTGAAGCTTTCTTT	CASSGSRANTEAFF
TRBV28	TRBD2	NA	TRBJ2-5	TGTGCCAGCAGTCCCCTCCGGGGGGGGCGCCTCGAATCGGAGACCCAGTACTTC	CASSPLRGGRLESETQYF
TRBV6-5	NA	NA	TRBJ1-3	TGTGCCAGCAGTCCACGAGGCCCGAACACCATATATTTT	CASSPRGPNTIYF
TRBV6-5	NA	NA	TRBJ1-3	TGTGCCAGCAGCCGGGCGAGGGCTGATGGAAACACCATATATTTT	CASSRARADGNTIYF
TRBV11-3	TRBD1	NA	TRBJ2-5	TGTGCCAGCAGCTTAGATCGAAACAGGGGGGACTTC	CASSLDRNRGDF
TRBV28	NA	once	TRBJ1-2	TGTGCCAGCAGTTTTCGACAACCTGGCTACACCTTC	CASSFRQPGYTF
TRBV7-2	NA	NA	TRBJ1-6	TGTGCCAGCAGCTTAGCGGCGGGGAAAGGAGCTCGTAGCTCCTATAATTCACCCCTCCACTTT	CASSLAAGKGARSSYNSPLHF
TRBV5-8	TRBD2	few	TRBJ2-1	TGTGCCAGCAGCTCCACCCTGGGACTAGCGTTTTATGAGCAGTTCTTC	CASSSTLGLAFYEQFF
TRBV9	TRBD1	NA	TRBJ1-2	TGTGCCAGCAGCGTTCAACAGGGGTATGGCTACACCTTC	CASSVQQGYGYTF
TRBV5-1	TRBD1	NA	TRBJ1-4	TGCGCCAGCAGCTTTAGGACAGGGGATGAAAAACTGTTTTTT	CASSFRTGDEKLFF
TRBV27	TRBD1	NA	TRBJ1-5	TGTGCCAGCAGTTTATCTCCAGGGGGAGGTCAGCCCCAGCATTTT	CASSLSPGGGQPQHF
TRBV10-1	NA	NA	TRBJ2-3	TGCGCCAGCAAGGAGCGAGATACGCAGTATTTT	CASKERDTQYF
TRBV27	TRBD1	NA	TRBJ2-7	TGTGCCAGCAGTCGAACATTTACAGGGGGACTTGGCTACGAGCAGTACTTC	CASSRTFTGGLGYEQYF
TRBV9	NA	once	TRBJ1-2	TGTGCCAGCAGCCCTCGTGGAGAGACTTTTTTCAACTATGGCTACACCTTC	CASSPRGETFFNYGYTF
TRBV7-6	NA	NA	TRBJ1-1	TGTGCCAGCAGCTTAGGACAGAACACTGAAGCTTTCTTT	CASSLGQNTEAFF
TRBV27	TRBD1	NA	TRBJ1-2	TGTGCCAGCAGTTTAAGGGGACAGGGGTATGGCTACACCTTC	CASSLRGQGYGYTF
TRBV28	TRBD1	NA	TRBJ2-3	TGTGCCAGCAGCTTTCTACAGGGGGCGCGGGGCACAGATACGCAGTATTTT	CASSFLQGARGTDTQYF
TRBV3-1/TRBV3-2	NA	NA	TRBJ2-5	TGTGCCAGCAGCCAAGGGACTTCCAGGTCCGAGACCCAGTACTTC	CASSQGTSRSETQYF
TRBV28	TRBD1	NA	TRBJ2-1	TGTGCCAGCAGTGGGAACAGGGGGCGATCCTACAATGAGCAGTTCTTC	CASSGNRGRSYNEQFF
TRBV7-9	NA	once	TRBJ1-3	TGTGCCAGCAGCTCTCCAAGGGGGTCTGGAAACACCATATATTTT	CASSSPRGSGNTIYF
TRBV30	TRBD1	NA	TRBJ1-5	TGTGCCTGGAGGCAGGCAGGGGGTGGTCAGCCCCAGCATTTT	CAWRQAGGGQPQHF
TRBV4-2	NA	NA	TRBJ1-4	TGTGCCAGCAGCCTGCTGGGCGAAAAACTGTTTTTT	CASSLLGEKLFF
TRBV7-9	TRBD2	NA	TRBJ2-2	TGTGCCAGCAGCCAAGGACTAGCGGGGGCCGGGGAGCTGTTTTTT	CASSQGLAGAGELFF
TRBV10-1	NA	NA	TRBJ2-2	TGCGCCAGCAGTGATCACACTACAGGGATCACCGGGGAGCTGTTTTTT	CASSDHTTGITGELFF
TRBV7-9	NA	NA	TRBJ1-2	TGTGCCAGCAGCTTACAACAGAACCTTTATGGCTACACCTTC	CASSLQQNLYGYTF